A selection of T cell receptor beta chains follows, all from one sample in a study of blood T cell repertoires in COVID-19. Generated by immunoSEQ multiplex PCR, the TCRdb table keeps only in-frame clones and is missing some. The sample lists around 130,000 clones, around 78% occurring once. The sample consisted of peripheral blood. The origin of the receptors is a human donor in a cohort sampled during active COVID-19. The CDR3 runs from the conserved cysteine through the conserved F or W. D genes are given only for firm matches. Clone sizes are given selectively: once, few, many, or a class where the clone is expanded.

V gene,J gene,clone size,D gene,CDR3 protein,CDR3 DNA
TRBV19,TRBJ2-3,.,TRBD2,CASSSGGVADTQYF,TGTGCCAGTAGTAGCGGGGGGGTGGCAGATACGCAGTATTTT
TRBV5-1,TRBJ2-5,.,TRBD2,CASSLAPSGGATSSGQETQYF,TGCGCCAGCAGCTTGGCCCCTAGCGGGGGGGCCACGTCTTCCGGCCAAGAGACCCAGTACTTC
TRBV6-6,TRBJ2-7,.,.,CASSRTPGQFSYEQYF,TGTGCCAGCAGTCGAACTCCCGGACAGTTCTCCTACGAGCAGTACTTC
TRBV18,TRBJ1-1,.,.,CASSPYPPGLGPEAFF,TGTGCCAGCTCACCATATCCCCCAGGATTGGGGCCTGAAGCTTTCTTT
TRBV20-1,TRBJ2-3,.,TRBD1,CSASAQGVGADTQYF,TGCAGTGCTAGTGCCCAGGGGGTCGGTGCTGATACGCAGTATTTT
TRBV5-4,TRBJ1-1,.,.,CASSPARTGDPFF,TGTGCCAGCAGCCCCGCTCGTACCGGGGATCCTTTCTTT
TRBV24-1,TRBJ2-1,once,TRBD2,CATSGNSGDNYNEQFF,TGTGCCACCAGTGGGAATAGCGGGGATAATTACAATGAGCAGTTCTTC
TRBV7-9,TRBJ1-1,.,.,CAIRFGGLNTEAFF,TGTGCCATCCGATTCGGAGGACTGAACACTGAAGCTTTCTTT
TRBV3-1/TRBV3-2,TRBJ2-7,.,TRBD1,CASSAGTGTIYEQYF,TGTGCCAGCAGCGCCGGGACAGGGACTATCTACGAGCAGTACTTC
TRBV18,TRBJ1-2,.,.,CASSPASVTGSNYGYTF,TGTGCCAGCTCACCAGCCTCCGTGACAGGATCTAACTATGGCTACACCTTC
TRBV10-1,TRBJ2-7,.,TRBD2,CASSGTSGVSYEQYF,TGCGCCAGCAGTGGGACTAGCGGGGTGTCCTACGAGCAGTACTTC
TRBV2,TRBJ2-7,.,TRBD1,CASGRQGLGEQYF,TGTGCCAGCGGTCGACAGGGGTTAGGAGAGCAGTACTTC
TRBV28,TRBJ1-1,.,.,CATFTPVTEAFF,TGTGCCACCTTTACACCTGTCACTGAAGCTTTCTTT
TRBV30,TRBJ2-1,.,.,CAYGRGYNEQFF,TGTGCCTACGGACGGGGGTACAATGAGCAGTTCTTC
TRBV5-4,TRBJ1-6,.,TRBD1,CASSLEGGGLASPLHF,TGTGCCAGCAGCCTCGAAGGGGGCGGGCTAGCCTCACCCCTCCACTTT
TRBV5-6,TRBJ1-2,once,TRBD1,CASSLNRGYGYTF,TGTGCCAGCAGCTTGAACAGGGGGTATGGCTACACCTTC
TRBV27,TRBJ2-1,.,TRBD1,CASSSRDRKRNEQFF,TGTGCCAGCAGTTCTAGGGACAGGAAAAGAAATGAGCAGTTCTTC
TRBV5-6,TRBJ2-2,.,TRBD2,CASSIGLAGPNTGELFF,TGTGCCAGCAGCATTGGACTAGCGGGGCCGAACACCGGGGAGCTGTTTTTT
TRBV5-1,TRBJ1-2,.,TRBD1,CASSTSGTGYRYGYTF,TGCGCCAGCAGCACATCCGGGACAGGCTATCGCTATGGCTACACCTTC
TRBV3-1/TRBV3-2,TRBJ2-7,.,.,CASGGAYEQYF,TGTGCCAGCGGCGGGGCCTACGAGCAGTACTTC
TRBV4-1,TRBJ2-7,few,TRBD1,CASSLRQGGSYEQYF,TGCGCCAGCAGCCTCCGACAGGGGGGGTCCTACGAGCAGTACTTC
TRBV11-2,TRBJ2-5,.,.,CASSSSGTPENF,TGTGCCAGCAGCTCCAGCGGGACACCGGAAAACTTC
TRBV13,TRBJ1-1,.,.,CASSLTGGNTEAFF,TGTGCCAGCAGCTTGACCGGGGGGAATACTGAAGCTTTCTTT
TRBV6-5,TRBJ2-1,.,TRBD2,CASRKKAGGLNEQFF,TGTGCCAGCAGAAAGAAAGCGGGGGGGCTCAATGAGCAGTTCTTC
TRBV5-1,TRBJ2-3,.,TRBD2,CATGTSGADTQYF,TGCGCCACCGGGACTAGCGGGGCAGATACGCAGTATTTT
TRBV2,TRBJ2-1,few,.,CASRRGALRTYNEQFF,TGTGCCAGCAGGCGGGGCGCTCTAAGAACCTACAATGAGCAGTTCTTC
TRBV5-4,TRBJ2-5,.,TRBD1,CASSLDRGLETQYF,TGTGCCAGCAGCCTGGACAGGGGCTTGGAGACCCAGTACTTC
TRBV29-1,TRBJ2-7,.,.,CSVDSGREDYEQYF,TGCAGCGTTGATTCCGGGAGAGAAGATTACGAGCAGTACTTC
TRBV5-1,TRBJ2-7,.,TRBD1,CASSLGQGFSYEQYF,TGCGCCAGCAGCTTGGGACAGGGATTCTCCTACGAGCAGTACTTC
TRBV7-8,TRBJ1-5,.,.,CASSLITGNLPQHF,TGTGCCAGCAGCTTAATTACAGGGAATTTGCCCCAGCATTTT
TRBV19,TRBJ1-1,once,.,CASSPIPGVNTEAFF,TGTGCCAGTAGCCCCATACCGGGAGTGAACACTGAAGCTTTCTTT
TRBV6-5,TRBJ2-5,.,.,CASSYGSRGETQYF,TGTGCCAGCAGTTACGGCTCACGGGGGGAGACCCAGTACTTC
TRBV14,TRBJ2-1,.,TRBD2,CASSPPPGREGSNEQFF,TGTGCCAGCAGCCCCCCCCCAGGGAGGGAAGGTTCGAATGAGCAGTTCTTC
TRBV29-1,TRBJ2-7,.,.,CSVSTPYEQYF,TGCAGCGTCTCTACGCCGTACGAGCAGTACTTC
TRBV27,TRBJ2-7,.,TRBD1,CASSLSLGQGREQYF,TGTGCCAGCAGTTTATCTTTGGGACAGGGCCGCGAGCAGTACTTC
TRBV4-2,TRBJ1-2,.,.,CASSQEGGYGYTF,TGTGCCAGCAGCCAAGAAGGGGGTTATGGCTACACCTTC
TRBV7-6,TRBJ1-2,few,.,CASSLGGGDGYTF,TGTGCCAGCAGCTTAGGAGGAGGAGATGGCTACACCTTC
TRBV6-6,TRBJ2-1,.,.,CASSYLVRSGQNEQFF,TGTGCCAGCAGTTACTTAGTCCGGTCAGGGCAAAATGAGCAGTTCTTC
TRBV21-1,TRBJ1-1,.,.,CASSPPRESTENTEAFF,TGTGCCAGCAGCCCTCCGAGGGAGTCTACCGAGAACACTGAAGCTTTCTTT
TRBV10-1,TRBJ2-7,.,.,CASSDESEQYF,TGCGCCAGCAGCGATGAGAGCGAGCAGTACTTC
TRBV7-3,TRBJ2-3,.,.,CASSLTGLTDTQYF,TGTGCCAGCAGCCTTACTGGACTCACAGATACGCAGTATTTT
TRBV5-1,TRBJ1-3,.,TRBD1,CASSLQGAVSTSSGNTIYF,TGCGCCAGCAGCTTACAGGGGGCCGTTTCGACCTCCTCTGGAAACACCATATATTTT
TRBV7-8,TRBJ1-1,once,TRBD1,CASSDRQGASEAFF,TGTGCCAGCAGCGACCGACAGGGGGCGTCTGAAGCTTTCTTT
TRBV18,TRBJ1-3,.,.,CASSPPPTGYSGNTIYF,TGTGCCAGCTCACCACCGCCAACAGGGTACTCCGGAAACACCATATATTTT
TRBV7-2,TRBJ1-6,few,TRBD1,CASSLVWDRLHF,TGTGCCAGCAGCTTGGTGTGGGACAGGCTCCACTTT
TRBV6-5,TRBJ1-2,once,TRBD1,CASIFTSSGGSGYTF,TGTGCCAGCATATTCACGTCTTCAGGGGGCTCTGGCTACACCTTC
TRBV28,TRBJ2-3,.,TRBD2,CASMGSLRLGGGKADTQYF,TGTGCCAGCATGGGGTCCCTTCGGCTCGGCGGGGGAAAGGCAGATACGCAGTATTTT
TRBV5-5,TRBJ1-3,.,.,CASSLGGDSGNTIYF,TGTGCCAGCAGCTTAGGGGGAGATAGTGGAAACACCATATATTTT
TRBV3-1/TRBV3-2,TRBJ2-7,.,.,CASSQREYEQYF,TGTGCCAGCAGCCAACGAGAATACGAGCAGTACTTC
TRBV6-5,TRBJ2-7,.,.,CASRKDWGQREQYF,TGTGCCAGCAGGAAGGACTGGGGACAACGCGAGCAGTACTTC
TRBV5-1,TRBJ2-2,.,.,CASSRGSRSTGELFF,TGCGCCAGCAGCCGGGGATCCAGGTCGACCGGGGAGCTGTTTTTT
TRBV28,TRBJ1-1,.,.,CASVIGGGETEAFF,TGTGCCAGCGTCATAGGGGGGGGCGAGACTGAAGCTTTCTTT
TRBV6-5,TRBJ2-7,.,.,CASSPRDYEQYF,TGTGCCAGCAGCCCGAGGGACTACGAGCAGTACTTC
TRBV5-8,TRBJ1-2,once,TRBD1,CASSADRASNYGYTF,TGTGCCAGCAGCGCGGACAGGGCTTCGAACTATGGCTACACCTTC
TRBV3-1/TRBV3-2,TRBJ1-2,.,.,CASSQEAPRLNNYGYTF,TGTGCCAGCAGCCAAGAGGCGCCCAGGCTGAATAACTATGGCTACACCTTC
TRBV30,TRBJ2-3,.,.,CAWSATPDTQYF,TGTGCCTGGAGTGCCACACCAGATACGCAGTATTTT
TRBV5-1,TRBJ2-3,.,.,CASSFKTGSDTQYF,TGCGCCAGCAGCTTTAAGACAGGTTCAGATACGCAGTATTTT